This T cell receptor (beta chain) is drawn from a study of CD8 T cells in Susac syndrome. The RNA input was roughly 0.45 to 1 ug, and it was reverse transcribed with random hexamers. TCRdb called the immunoSEQ multiplex PCR reads again in MiXCR, with one record for every CDR3 protein. The sample carries about 180,000 distinct CDR3 sequences, 90% to 97% recorded once. The CDR3 length is 15 residues. Germline assignment: CDR1 MDHEN and CDR2 SYDVKM. V was shortened by 3 bases and J by 3 bases, with 12 bases between the two germline ends. This TCR derives from a human donor with Susac syndrome. Sequences were obtained from CD4+ T cells from PBMCs. The chain employs TRBV28 and TRBJ2-1; the D gene is possibly TRBD1 (6 bases). The DNA of the CDR3 is TGTGCCAGCAGTTTTTCAGGGGCCTACTACAATGAGCAGTTCTTC. Its protein product is CASSFSGAYYNEQFF.